Below are 6 T cell receptor beta chains sequenced from a single sample in a study of CD8 T cells in Susac syndrome. cDNA came from roughly 0.5 to 1 ug RNA primed by random hexamers. TCRdb itself ran the immunoSEQ multiplex PCR reads through MiXCR, one entry per CDR3 protein. The data show roughly 50,000 distinct CDR3 sequences, over 85% seen once. Sequenced: CD8+ T cells from PBMCs. Receptors were obtained from a human donor in good health.

This rearrangement joins TRBV28 to TRBJ1-5, with D perhaps matching TRBD1 (5 bases). The ends were cut back, 3 bases at V and 0 bases at J, with 12 bases in the middle. The CDR3 is made up of 16 amino acids. Germline assignment: CDR1 MDHEN and CDR2 SYDVKM. Here the CDR3 reads CASSLLQDPSNQPQHF. The DNA of the CDR3 is TGTGCCAGCAGTTTGTTACAGGACCCTAGCAATCAGCCCCAGCATTTT. Full variable domain (rest looked up from reference TRBV28 and TRBJ1-5): DVKVTQSSRYLVKRTGEKVFLECVQDMDHENMFWYRQDPGLGLRLIYFSYDVKMKEKGDIPEGYSVSREKKERFSLILESASTNQTSMYLCASSLLQDPSNQPQHFGDGTRLSIL.

This clonotype was detected once. The V gene is TRBV7-9, the J gene TRBJ2-7; perhaps TRBD2 as D (6 bases). V was trimmed by 5 bases and J by 2 bases, leaving 10 bases between them. The CDR3 is 13 amino acids. The germline gives CDR1 SEHNR, CDR2 FQNEAQ (reference sequence). CDR3 protein: CASSPPGAYEQYF. The DNA for the CDR3 is TGTGCCAGCAGCCCACCGGGGGCCTACGAGCAGTACTTC.

The chain recombines TRBV3-1 with TRBJ2-7; D possibly matches TRBD1 or TRBD2 (6 bases each). Germline V gene sequence: CDR1 LGHDT, CDR2 YNNKEL (reference sequence). The CDR3 sequence is 14 residues long. V was shortened by 3 bases and J by 4 bases, with 13 bases between the two germline ends. The CDR3 here is CASSHEGEVYEQYF. The CDR3 nucleotides are TGTGCCAGCAGCCATGAGGGGGAGGTGTACGAGCAGTACTTC.

The chain joins TRBV7-2 to TRBJ2-3, with 8 bases lining up with TRBD2. The CDR3 runs to 17 residues. J gave up 2 bases and V 7 bases, and 14 bases lay outside the gene matches. CDR1 is SGHTA and CDR2 is FQGNSA in the germline V gene. DNA of the CDR3: TGTGCCAGCACCAAAAGTGGCGCGGGAGGCCCCACAGATACGCAGTATTTT. Its protein is CASTKSGAGGPTDTQYF.

The chain recombines TRBV29-1 with TRBJ2-7, with unresolved D. Germline CDR1 is SQVTM and CDR2 is ANQGSEA. V lost 6 bases and J lost 0, with 15 bases in between. The CDR3 has 14 amino acids. CDR3 residues: CSVQATESSYEQYF. The CDR3, as DNA: TGCAGCGTCCAGGCGACGGAGAGCTCCTACGAGCAGTACTTC.

This rearrangement joins TRBV7-9 to TRBJ2-5, with 9 bases aligning to TRBD1. This CDR3 contains 15 residues. Trimming removed 5 bases from V and 5 bases from J; junction bases left unmatched: 9. CDR1 is SEHNR and CDR2 is FQNEAQ in the germline V gene (reference sequence). The CDR3 sequence is CASSPDRGLGETQYF. In DNA, the CDR3 is TGTGCCAGCAGCCCGGACAGGGGCCTGGGGGAGACCCAGTACTTC.